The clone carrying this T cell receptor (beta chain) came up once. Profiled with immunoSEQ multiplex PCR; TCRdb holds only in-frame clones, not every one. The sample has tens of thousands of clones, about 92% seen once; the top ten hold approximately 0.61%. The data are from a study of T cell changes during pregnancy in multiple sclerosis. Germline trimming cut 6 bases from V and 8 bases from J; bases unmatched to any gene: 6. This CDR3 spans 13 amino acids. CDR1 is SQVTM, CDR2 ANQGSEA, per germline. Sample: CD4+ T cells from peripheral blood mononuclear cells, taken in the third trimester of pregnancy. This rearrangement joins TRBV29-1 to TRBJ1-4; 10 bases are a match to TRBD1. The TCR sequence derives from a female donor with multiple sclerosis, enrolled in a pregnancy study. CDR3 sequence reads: CSVGDRGREKLFF. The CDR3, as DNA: TGCAGCGTCGGCGACAGGGGGCGAGAAAAACTGTTTTTT.